This TCR beta chain stems from a study of patients and donors after allogeneic stem cell transplantation. Per germline, CDR1 SGHNT and CDR2 YENEEA. Trimming took 1 base from V and 6 from J, leaving 12 bases between them. CDR3 length equals 15 residues. One entry per CDR3 protein results from TCRdb running MiXCR on the RT-PCR reads. This repertoire shows over 130,000 distinct CDR3 sequences, approximately 40% found once; its top ten account for roughly 50%. The origin of this receptor is a human donor who was either an allogeneic HSCT recipient or a stem cell or donor lymphocyte infusion donor (not recorded which). It is not recorded whose cells these are; they may come from a transplant donor. V gene TRBV11-3 combines with J gene TRBJ2-2; unclear D gene. The specimen sequenced was blood, either unsorted or a sorted T cell fraction (not recorded which). CDR3 DNA: TGTGCCAGCAGCTTAGGACCACGACCCCCCGGGGAGCTGTTTTTT. Its protein product is CASSLGPRPPGELFF.